The present T cell receptor beta chain was sequenced within a study of blood T cell repertoires in COVID-19. After removal of 4 bases from V and 7 bases from J, the junction contained 12 bases not matched to a gene. The CDR3 covers 15 residues. The germline V gene has CDR1 SGHNT and CDR2 YYREEE (reference sequence). The assay was immunoSEQ multiplex PCR, and TCRdb's table has in-frame clones only and misses some. The sample includes more than 15,000 clones, approximately 90% of them seen just once. This receptor was obtained from a human donor in a cohort sampled during active COVID-19. The J gene is TRBJ2-7, the V gene TRBV5-4; 9 bases map to TRBD1. The sequencing sample was made of peripheral blood. CDR3 sequence reads: CASSGGTGPPLEQYF. CDR3 bases: TGTGCCAGCAGCGGGGGGACAGGGCCCCCACTGGAGCAGTACTTC.